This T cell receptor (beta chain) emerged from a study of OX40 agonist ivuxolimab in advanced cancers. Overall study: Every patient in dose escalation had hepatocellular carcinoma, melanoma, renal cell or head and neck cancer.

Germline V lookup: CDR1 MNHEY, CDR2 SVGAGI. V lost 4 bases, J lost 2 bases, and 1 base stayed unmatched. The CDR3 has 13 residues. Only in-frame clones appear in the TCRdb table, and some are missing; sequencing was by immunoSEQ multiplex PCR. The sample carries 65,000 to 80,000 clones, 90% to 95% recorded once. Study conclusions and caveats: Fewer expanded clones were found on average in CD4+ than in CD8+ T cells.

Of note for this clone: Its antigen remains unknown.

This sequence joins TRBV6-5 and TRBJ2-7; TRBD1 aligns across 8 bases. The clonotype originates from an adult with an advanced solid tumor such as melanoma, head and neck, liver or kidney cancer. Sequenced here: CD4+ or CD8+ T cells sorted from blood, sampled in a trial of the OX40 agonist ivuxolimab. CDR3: CASSSGGPYEQYF. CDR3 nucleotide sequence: TGTGCCAGCAGTTCAGGGGGCCCCTACGAGCAGTACTTC.